The 20 T cell receptor beta chains presented below share a single source sample, sequenced in a study of chemoradiotherapy in HPV16-positive cancers. Here immunoSEQ multiplex PCR was the method, and the copy in TCRdb shows in-frame clones only, minus some. The data contain approximately 3,000 clones, approximately 83% of them singletons. The starting material was tumor tissue, obtained from a patient who underwent chemoradiotherapy. The receptors were gathered from a human donor with HPV-associated anogenital cancer.

This clone was counted only a few times. V gene TRBV7-6 combines with J gene TRBJ1-1; possible D gene TRBD1, 5 bases. The germline V and J ends were trimmed by 4 bases and 0 bases, with 9 bases remaining between them. The CDR3 loop spans 14 amino acids. Germline V gives CDR1 SGHVS, CDR2 FNYEAQ. The CDR3 sequence: CASSSGTVNTEAFF. The DNA for the CDR3 is TGTGCCAGCAGCTCCGGGACGGTGAACACTGAAGCTTTCTTT.

V and J are TRBV7-9 and TRBJ1-2; 8 bases agree with TRBD1. V gave up 4 bases and J gave up 8 bases; unmatched junction bases: 6. This CDR3 spans 13 amino acids. Germline V gene lookup returns CDR1 SEHNR and CDR2 FQNEAQ (reference sequence). Here the CDR3 reads CASSWPQGDGYTF. Here the CDR3 DNA reads TGTGCCAGCAGCTGGCCACAGGGGGACGGCTACACCTTC.

The DNA of the CDR3 is TGTGCCAGCAGCTTGGAAGGGACAAGTGAAGAGACCCAGTACTTC. It encodes CASSLEGTSEETQYF. The chain joins TRBV5-6 to TRBJ2-5, with a weak D call TRBD1 (6 bases). This CDR3 comprises 15 residues. CDR1 is SGHDT and CDR2 is YYEEEE in the germline V gene. V lost 0 bases and J lost 3, with 12 bases in between.

With respect to this clone: This same CDR3 is encoded by further DNA sequences in the sample. V gene TRBV19 combines with J gene TRBJ2-5; 11 bases are shared with TRBD2. The junction had 7 bases not matched to a gene; V was cut back by 5 bases and J by 5 bases. CDR1 and CDR2 (germline): LNHDA, SQIVND (reference sequence). CDR3 length: 15 residues. The CDR3 loop is CASSLAGGPRETQYF. The CDR3 region has the DNA TGTGCCAGTAGTTTAGCGGGGGGGCCGAGGGAGACCCAGTACTTC. The full variable domain, with the rest looked up from reference TRBV19 and TRBJ2-5, is DGGITQSPKYLFRKEGQNVTLSCEQNLNHDAMYWYRQDPGQGLRLIYYSQIVNDFQKGDIAEGYSVSREKKESFPLTVTSAQKNPTAFYLCASSLAGGPRETQYFGPGTRLLVL.

The J gene is TRBJ1-4, the V gene TRBV7-9; TRBD1 is a possible D gene (6 bases). The CDR3 covers 14 residues. Germline loops: CDR1 SEHNR, CDR2 FQNEAQ (reference sequence). V was shortened by 5 bases and J by 5 bases, with 12 bases between the two germline ends. The CDR3 DNA reads as TGTGCCAGCAGCGCGGGGGCAGAGAATGAAAAACTGTTTTTT. Translated, it gives CASSAGAENEKLFF.

This clone was detected only a few times. The sample has other DNA sequences that encode this CDR3 too. The V call is TRBV5-1, the J call TRBJ2-7, with D maybe TRBD1 (5 bases). The ends were cut back, 5 bases at V and 2 bases at J, with 14 bases in the middle. The CDR3 covers 14 residues. Germline lookup yields CDR1 SGHRS and CDR2 YFSETQ. The chain's CDR3 is CASRGAVEPYEQYF. CDR3 bases: TGCGCCAGCAGAGGGGCAGTTGAACCCTACGAGCAGTACTTC.

The chain links TRBV5-4 to TRBJ1-1; 8 nucleotides agree with TRBD1. V shed 4 bases and J 2 bases; nucleotides not matched to a gene: 4. The CDR3 runs 14 residues. Germline CDR1 SGHNT, CDR2 YYREEE (reference sequence). The CDR3 region is CASSPGQGNTEAFF. For the CDR3, the DNA is TGTGCCAGCAGCCCAGGACAGGGAAACACTGAAGCTTTCTTT. Full variable domain (rest looked up from reference TRBV5-4 and TRBJ1-1): ETGVTQSPTHLIKTRGQQVTLRCSSQSGHNTVSWYQQALGQGPQFIFQYYREEENGRGNFPPRFSGLQFPNYSSELNVNALELDDSALYLCASSPGQGNTEAFFGQGTRLTVV.

The chain recombines TRBV28 with TRBJ2-3; D call uncertain. The germline CDR1 and CDR2 sequences are MDHEN and SYDVKM. This CDR3 is 11 amino acids long. The V and J ends lost 8 bases and 4 bases respectively, with 7 bases between them. CDR3 coding DNA: TGTGCCAGCGTCCAATCAGATACGCAGTATTTT. Translation: CASVQSDTQYF.

The chain employs TRBV27 and TRBJ2-2; 9 nucleotides agree with TRBD2. V shed 3 bases, J shed 2 bases, and the junction held 4 bases outside the gene matches. Looked up from germline, CDR1 is MNHEY and CDR2 is SMNVEV (reference sequence). The CDR3 has 16 amino acids. CDR3 protein: CASSLLAGINTGELFF. The CDR3 DNA sequence: TGTGCCAGCAGTTTGCTAGCGGGGATAAACACCGGGGAGCTGTTTTTT.

This rearrangement joins TRBV14 to TRBJ2-7, with D perhaps TRBD1 (5 bases). The V and J ends lost 4 bases and 0 bases respectively, with 19 bases between them. Germline assignment: CDR1 SGHDN and CDR2 FVKESK. The CDR3 has 17 residues. The CDR3 sequence is CASSLAPQGPSSYEQYF. In DNA, the CDR3 is TGTGCCAGCAGCCTGGCCCCGCAGGGTCCGAGCTCCTACGAGCAGTACTTC.

The V and J genes are TRBV4-1 and TRBJ1-1; D is unresolved. CDR1 is MGHRA and CDR2 is YSYEKL in the germline V gene. Trimming shortened V by 1 base and J by 4 bases, and 22 bases separated the two germline ends. The CDR3 length is 18 residues. Here the CDR3 reads CASSQALLRSGRGTEAFF. Written as DNA, the CDR3 is TGCGCCAGCAGCCAAGCCCTTTTGAGGAGCGGGCGGGGCACTGAAGCTTTCTTT.

V is TRBV11-2 and J is TRBJ2-7, with 7 bases matching TRBD1. Germline loops: CDR1 SGHAT, CDR2 FQNNGV. Germline trimming cut 5 bases from V and 2 bases from J; bases unmatched to any gene: 9. This CDR3 comprises 15 residues. CDR3 region: CASSPSSGQAYEQYF. CDR3 DNA: TGTGCCAGCAGCCCCTCTTCCGGACAGGCCTACGAGCAGTACTTC.

The CDR3 sequence is CASRFLWNSPLHF. CDR3 DNA sequence: TGTGCAAGTCGCTTTTTGTGGAATTCACCCCTCCACTTT. This sequence joins TRBV12-2 and TRBJ1-6. TRBV12-2 is a pseudogene locus. The CDR3 contains 13 residues.

The chain combines TRBV5-1 with TRBJ1-2, with D tentatively TRBD1 (5 bases). The CDR3 contains 14 residues. Germline V CDR1 and CDR2: SGHRS, YFSETQ. The germline V and J ends were trimmed by 3 bases and 5 bases, with 14 bases remaining between them. In DNA form, the CDR3 reads TGCGCCAGCAGCTCGATTGAGACAGATTATGGCTACACCTTC. Amino acid sequence: CASSSIETDYGYTF.

V usage is TRBV19 and J usage is TRBJ1-2, with 10 positions matching TRBD1. Germline V CDR1 and CDR2: LNHDA, SQIVND (reference sequence). V dropped 10 bases and J dropped 6; count of bases not matched to a gene: 14. The CDR3 is 15 residues long. The CDR3 sequence: CAIRNPGTGENGYTF. DNA for the CDR3: TGTGCCATCCGGAACCCCGGGACAGGGGAAAATGGCTACACCTTC.

This chain joins TRBV19 and TRBJ1-5; D remains unclear. The V end lost 4 bases, the J end lost 5 bases, and 15 bases lay between the germline ends. The CDR3 totals 15 residues. Germline V gene sequence: CDR1 LNHDA, CDR2 SQIVND (reference sequence). The CDR3 spells CASSTGRQSHQPQHF. In DNA form, the CDR3 reads TGTGCCAGTAGTACGGGTAGGCAGAGCCATCAGCCCCAGCATTTT.

This chain connects TRBV2 to TRBJ2-4, with D maybe TRBD2 (6 bases). Germline V gene data show CDR1 as SNHLY and CDR2 as FYNNEI. CDR3 size: 14 residues. V lost 4 bases to trimming and J lost 5 bases, with 12 bases between them. CDR3 residues: CASSVSRGQNIQYF. CDR3 sequence (DNA): TGTGCCAGCAGTGTGTCGCGGGGTCAAAACATTCAGTACTTC.

Notes on this clone: The sample carries other DNA sequences with the same CDR3. The chain recombines TRBV7-9 with TRBJ1-1, with a weak D call TRBD1 (6 bases). Trimming removed 3 bases from V and 1 base from J, with 18 bases in between. This CDR3 spans 17 amino acids. The germline gives CDR1 SEHNR, CDR2 FQNEAQ (reference sequence). The CDR3 protein is CASSFLRSTGTNTEAFF. CDR3 bases: TGTGCCAGCAGCTTCCTTCGGTCCACAGGGACGAACACTGAAGCTTTCTTT.

The chain uses TRBV6-6 and TRBJ2-7; 7 bases agree with TRBD1. J gave up 2 bases and V 7 bases, and 8 bases lay outside the gene matches. This CDR3 is built from 14 residues. CDR1 and CDR2 from the germline V gene are MNHNY and SVGAGI (reference sequence). The CDR3 DNA sequence: TGTGCCAGCACCGGACTCGGGACAGCCTACGAGCAGTACTTC. It is translated as CASTGLGTAYEQYF.

J is TRBJ2-7 and V is TRBV6-5; possibly TRBD1 or TRBD2 for D (5 bases each). The CDR3 sequence is 15 residues long. V lost 5 bases to trimming and J lost 7 bases, with 21 bases between them. Germline CDR1 reads MNHEY; CDR2 reads SVGAGI. CDR3 amino acids: CASSAPGTVFWEQYF. The CDR3 DNA is TGTGCCAGCAGTGCCCCCGGGACGGTTTTTTGGGAGCAGTACTTC.